Listed below are T cell receptor beta chains from one sample, sequenced in a study of blood T cell repertoires in COVID-19. Repertoires were generated with immunoSEQ multiplex PCR, while TCRdb's copy carries only in-frame clones and drops some. The repertoire holds 150,000 to 200,000 clones, with roughly 83% as singletons. Sequences were obtained from PBMCs or T cells enriched from blood (not recorded which). These receptors were taken from a woman in her thirties who had recovered from COVID-19. Both conserved end residues are part of each CDR3. D genes are given only for firm matches. Clone size is not always given. Where it is, it says once, few, many or a class for expanded clones.

cdr3_nt cdr3_aa v_call cdr3_length d_call clone_size j_call
TGTGCCAGCAGTATCAATTCGGGACAGGAATACTATGGCTACACCTTC CASSINSGQEYYGYTF TRBV27 16 TRBD1 . TRBJ1-2
TGTGCCAGCAGTAGCGGGAGTGGGACAGATACGCAGTATTTT CASSSGSGTDTQYF TRBV7-8 14 TRBD2 . TRBJ2-3
TGTGCCACCAGCCCGCGGGGGGTTAACTATGGCTACACCTTC CATSPRGVNYGYTF TRBV24-1 14 . . TRBJ1-2
TGTGCCAGCAGCCCCGGACTAGCGGGAGGGAAAACAGATACGCAGTATTTT CASSPGLAGGKTDTQYF TRBV3-1/TRBV3-2 17 TRBD2 . TRBJ2-3
TGTGCCAGCAGTGCCCCGGGACAGGGGCACAATGAGCAGTTCTTC CASSAPGQGHNEQFF TRBV28 15 TRBD1 . TRBJ2-1
TGTGCCAGCGGGGGGACTAGCTATGAGCAGTTCTTC CASGGTSYEQFF TRBV2 12 TRBD2 . TRBJ2-1
TGTGCCAGCAGTCGACTCTCAGGGGTGGGTAGGTACGAGCAGTACTTC CASSRLSGVGRYEQYF TRBV6-6 16 . . TRBJ2-7
TGTGCCAGCAGTCCTCTTCCCGGGGAGCTGTTTTTT CASSPLPGELFF TRBV12-3/TRBV12-4 12 . once TRBJ2-2
TGTGCCACCAGTGATGCTATAGGGGGAGCGACAAGCAATGAGCAGTTCTTC CATSDAIGGATSNEQFF TRBV24-1 17 . . TRBJ2-1
TGTGCCAGCAGGGGACTCAACACTGAAGCTTTCTTT CASRGLNTEAFF TRBV28 12 . . TRBJ1-1
TGTGCCAGCAGCCAAGATCCAGGGGGCGGAACTGAAGCTTTCTTT CASSQDPGGGTEAFF TRBV3-1/TRBV3-2 15 TRBD1 . TRBJ1-1
TGCGCCAGCAGACTACATGAGGTCACAGATACGCAGTATTTT CASRLHEVTDTQYF TRBV5-1 14 . . TRBJ2-3
TGTGCCAGCAGCTTGCTCCAGGGTGACGGAAACACCATATATTTT CASSLLQGDGNTIYF TRBV5-6 15 . . TRBJ1-3
TGTGCCAGCAGCTCGACTAGCGGGAGTGGTACCGGGGAGCTGTTTTTT CASSSTSGSGTGELFF TRBV11-2 16 TRBD2 . TRBJ2-2
TGTGCCAGCAGTATCGCCATTTCAGTCGGGTTGTCTGAAGCTTTCTTT CASSIAISVGLSEAFF TRBV28 16 . once TRBJ1-1
TGCAGCGTTGGGGGGGCAGATACGCAGTATTTT CSVGGADTQYF TRBV29-1 11 . . TRBJ2-3
TGCGCCAGCGAGGAGGCGGGGGAGCTGTTTTTT CASEEAGELFF TRBV5-1 11 . . TRBJ2-2
TGTGCCAGCAGCGTAGCCGGGACTAGCCGTCCCGGGGAGCTGTTTTTT CASSVAGTSRPGELFF TRBV9 16 TRBD2 few TRBJ2-2
TGTGCCAGCAGCATGACAGGGGGCTCTGGAAACACCATATATTTT CASSMTGGSGNTIYF TRBV6-6 15 TRBD1 . TRBJ1-3
TGTGCCAGCAGCGTAGGGGACAGGGTCAACACTGAAGCTTTCTTT CASSVGDRVNTEAFF TRBV9 15 TRBD1 . TRBJ1-1
TGTGCCAGCAGTGACTACCTCACCGGGGAGCTGTTTTTT CASSDYLTGELFF TRBV2 13 . . TRBJ2-2
TGTGCCAGTAGCCGGGACAGGGACGAGCAGTACTTC CASSRDRDEQYF TRBV19 12 TRBD1 . TRBJ2-7
TGCGCCAGCAGCCCGGGACTTCCGAATGAGCAGTTCTTC CASSPGLPNEQFF TRBV5-1 13 . . TRBJ2-1
TGTGCCAGCATCTCGAGCCTACTGAACACTGAAGCTTTCTTT CASISSLLNTEAFF TRBV2 14 . . TRBJ1-1
TGTGCCAGCAGTCACAACAGGGACACTGAAGCTTTCTTT CASSHNRDTEAFF TRBV6-5 13 . few TRBJ1-1
TGTGCCAGCAGCCCCCCGGGAGTGGATAATGAGCAGTTCTTC CASSPPGVDNEQFF TRBV14 14 . . TRBJ2-1
TGTGCCACCAGCAGAGATCAAAGCGGGAGTGGGTACACAGATACGCAGTATTTT CATSRDQSGSGYTDTQYF TRBV15 18 TRBD2 . TRBJ2-3
TGTGCCAGTCACGGCAGGGGCACTGAGGGTAGCAATCAGCCCCAGCATTTT CASHGRGTEGSNQPQHF TRBV19 17 . . TRBJ1-5
TGTGCCAGCAGTCCACCACGGAGGGACAATGAGCAGTTCTTC CASSPPRRDNEQFF TRBV27 14 . . TRBJ2-1
TGTGCCAGCAGTTTATACGGGACAGGGATTAATACTGGGGCCAACGTCCTGACTTTC CASSLYGTGINTGANVLTF TRBV27 19 TRBD1 . TRBJ2-6
TGTGCCACCAGAGGCGGGACAGTAGGCAACCAGCCCCAGCATTTT CATRGGTVGNQPQHF TRBV24-1 15 TRBD1 once TRBJ1-5
TGTGCCAGCAGCGGAACTAGCGGGGGATACAATGAGCAGTTCTTC CASSGTSGGYNEQFF TRBV6-5 15 TRBD2 . TRBJ2-1
TGTGCCAGCAGCAAAACCGGGACAGGGAGCAGCGCAGGACAGCCCCAGCATTTT CASSKTGTGSSAGQPQHF TRBV21-1 18 . . TRBJ1-5
TGTGCCATCAGTGAGTTAGCGGGAGTATCATACGAGCAGTACTTC CAISELAGVSYEQYF TRBV10-3 15 TRBD2 . TRBJ2-7
TGTGCCAGCTCAGGGGGGAGGAACACTGAAGCTTTCTTT CASSGGRNTEAFF TRBV18 13 . . TRBJ1-1
TGTGCCAGCAGTTTCAATTGGGCGGGAGGGCCCTCAGCGTCCTACGAGCAGTACTTC CASSFNWAGGPSASYEQYF TRBV28 19 TRBD2 . TRBJ2-7
TGCGCCAGCAGCCAAGATCTTTCAGGGGTTCAGCCCCAGCATTTT CASSQDLSGVQPQHF TRBV4-1 15 . few TRBJ1-5
TGTGCCAGCATTGATGGACTAGCGGGAATGGGAGAGACCCAGTACTTC CASIDGLAGMGETQYF TRBV2 16 TRBD2 . TRBJ2-5
TGTGCCAGCAGCTTGGTGGGACAGGCCATACGCTCTGGAAACACCATATATTTT CASSLVGQAIRSGNTIYF TRBV5-5 18 TRBD1 few TRBJ1-3
TGTGCCAGCAGTAGGGACATTAATCAGCCCCAGCATTTT CASSRDINQPQHF TRBV28 13 . . TRBJ1-5
TGTGCCAGCAGCTACCGACTAGCGGGGAAATACAATGAGCAGTTCTTC CASSYRLAGKYNEQFF TRBV7-8 16 TRBD2 . TRBJ2-1
TGTGCCAGCAGTGAATGGTCGGGAGGTGAGCAGTACTTC CASSEWSGGEQYF TRBV2 13 TRBD2 . TRBJ2-7
TGTGCCAGCAGCTTAACCACAGGGGATCCAGGTTCAGGTGATACGCAGTATTTT CASSLTTGDPGSGDTQYF TRBV7-9 18 TRBD1 once TRBJ2-3
TGTGCCAGCTCACCATTTAACAGCCCTCTCGGCACAGATACGCAGTATTTT CASSPFNSPLGTDTQYF TRBV18 17 . once TRBJ2-3
TGTGCCAGCTCACCACCGGCCAGGCCCCTATTCGGTTCACCCCTCCACTTT CASSPPARPLFGSPLHF TRBV18 17 . . TRBJ1-6
TGTGCCAGCAGCTTAGCCGAGGGGACTAGCGGAACAGATACGCAGTATTTT CASSLAEGTSGTDTQYF TRBV11-3 17 TRBD2 few TRBJ2-3
TGTGCCAGCAGCCAATATAAGGGGGTCACTGAAGCTTTCTTT CASSQYKGVTEAFF TRBV5-5 14 . . TRBJ1-1
TGCGCCAGCAGCCCCACTAGCGGGAGAGGCACCGGGGAGCTGTTTTTT CASSPTSGRGTGELFF TRBV5-1 16 TRBD2 . TRBJ2-2
TGTGCCAGCAGGACGGGACAGAGAAACACCATATATTTT CASRTGQRNTIYF TRBV6-5 13 TRBD1 . TRBJ1-3
TGTGCCAGCAGCCAAGATCACAGGGGCGGGGATGAGCAGTTCTTC CASSQDHRGGDEQFF TRBV3-1/TRBV3-2 15 . . TRBJ2-1
TGTGCTAGTGGTTTGGTCCAGGGGGGCTCCTACAATGAGCAGTTCTTC CASGLVQGGSYNEQFF TRBV12-5 16 . . TRBJ2-1
TGTGCCAGCAGCTTAGCCTGGAGTACGAACACCGGGGAGCTGTTTTTT CASSLAWSTNTGELFF TRBV7-8 16 . . TRBJ2-2
TGTGCCACCTTGACAGGGGTGAGAGAGCAGTACTTC CATLTGVREQYF TRBV6-6 12 TRBD1 . TRBJ2-7
TGTGCCAGCAGCGTCACCCTACCTCGGACAGGGGACACTGAAGCTTTCTTT CASSVTLPRTGDTEAFF TRBV9 17 TRBD1 . TRBJ1-1